The clone carrying this T cell receptor (beta chain) was seen a few times. The antigen remains undetermined. The record originates from a study of T cell repertoires in cytomegalovirus infection. Study results and caveats: The ex vivo response showed dominance by HLA-C-restricted CMV-specific TCR beta clonotypes.

Germline CDR1 and CDR2: MNHEY and SMNVEV (reference sequence). V gave up 0 bases and J gave up 0 bases, with 9 bases separating them. The CDR3 totals 15 residues. One entry per CDR3 protein, called by TCRdb with MiXCR from the reads. Among 160,000 or so distinct CDR3 sequences, 20% to 30% were seen once, and the ten largest hold about a tenth. The chain uses TRBV27 and TRBJ2-7; no firm D call. The sequence came from a human donor in good health (CMV status not recorded). Some clones in this sample may be carry-over from other donors' samples. The material sequenced was PBMCs. The CDR3 region is CASSLSRMSSYEQYF. The CDR3 nucleotides are TGTGCCAGCAGTTTATCACGGATGAGCTCCTACGAGCAGTACTTC.